The 3 T cell receptor beta chains given below trace back to one sample, sequenced in a study of blood T cell repertoires in COVID-19. Profiled with immunoSEQ multiplex PCR; TCRdb holds only in-frame clones, not every one. The data contain 120,000 or so clones, 75% to 85% of them singletons. Sequences were obtained from peripheral blood. These receptors all come from a woman between 50 and 59 years old with acute or convalescent COVID-19.

This chain connects TRBV19 to TRBJ2-5; 10 bases are a match to TRBD1. The CDR3 totals 14 residues. Germline V gene lookup returns CDR1 LNHDA and CDR2 SQIVND (reference sequence). V dropped 5 bases and J dropped 4; count of bases not matched to a gene: 4. The CDR3 protein is CASSVTGGGETQYF. The CDR3 DNA follows: TGTGCCAGTAGTGTGACAGGGGGCGGAGAGACCCAGTACTTC. Together with reference TRBV19 and TRBJ2-5, the CDR3 gives the full variable domain: DGGITQSPKYLFRKEGQNVTLSCEQNLNHDAMYWYRQDPGQGLRLIYYSQIVNDFQKGDIAEGYSVSREKKESFPLTVTSAQKNPTAFYLCASSVTGGGETQYFGPGTRLLVL.

The chain joins TRBV7-9 to TRBJ2-1; 8 bases agree with TRBD1. V was clipped by 1 base and J by 4 bases; unmatched bases: 3. Germline V gene sequence: CDR1 SEHNR, CDR2 FQNEAQ (reference sequence). The CDR3 loop spans 15 amino acids. The DNA for the CDR3 is TGTGCCAGCAGCTTAGGGCAGGGGGCGTACAATGAGCAGTTCTTC. Translation gives CASSLGQGAYNEQFF.

The chain is built from TRBV5-4 and TRBJ2-1; TRBD1 aligns across 12 bases. CDR1 SGHNT and CDR2 YYREEE come from the germline V gene (reference sequence). The CDR3 has 20 amino acids. Trimming removed 0 bases from V and 9 bases from J; junction bases left unmatched: 19. The CDR3 loop is CASSLAPLRWGQGAWFEQFF. DNA of the CDR3: TGTGCCAGCAGCTTGGCACCGCTAAGATGGGGACAGGGGGCTTGGTTTGAGCAGTTCTTC.